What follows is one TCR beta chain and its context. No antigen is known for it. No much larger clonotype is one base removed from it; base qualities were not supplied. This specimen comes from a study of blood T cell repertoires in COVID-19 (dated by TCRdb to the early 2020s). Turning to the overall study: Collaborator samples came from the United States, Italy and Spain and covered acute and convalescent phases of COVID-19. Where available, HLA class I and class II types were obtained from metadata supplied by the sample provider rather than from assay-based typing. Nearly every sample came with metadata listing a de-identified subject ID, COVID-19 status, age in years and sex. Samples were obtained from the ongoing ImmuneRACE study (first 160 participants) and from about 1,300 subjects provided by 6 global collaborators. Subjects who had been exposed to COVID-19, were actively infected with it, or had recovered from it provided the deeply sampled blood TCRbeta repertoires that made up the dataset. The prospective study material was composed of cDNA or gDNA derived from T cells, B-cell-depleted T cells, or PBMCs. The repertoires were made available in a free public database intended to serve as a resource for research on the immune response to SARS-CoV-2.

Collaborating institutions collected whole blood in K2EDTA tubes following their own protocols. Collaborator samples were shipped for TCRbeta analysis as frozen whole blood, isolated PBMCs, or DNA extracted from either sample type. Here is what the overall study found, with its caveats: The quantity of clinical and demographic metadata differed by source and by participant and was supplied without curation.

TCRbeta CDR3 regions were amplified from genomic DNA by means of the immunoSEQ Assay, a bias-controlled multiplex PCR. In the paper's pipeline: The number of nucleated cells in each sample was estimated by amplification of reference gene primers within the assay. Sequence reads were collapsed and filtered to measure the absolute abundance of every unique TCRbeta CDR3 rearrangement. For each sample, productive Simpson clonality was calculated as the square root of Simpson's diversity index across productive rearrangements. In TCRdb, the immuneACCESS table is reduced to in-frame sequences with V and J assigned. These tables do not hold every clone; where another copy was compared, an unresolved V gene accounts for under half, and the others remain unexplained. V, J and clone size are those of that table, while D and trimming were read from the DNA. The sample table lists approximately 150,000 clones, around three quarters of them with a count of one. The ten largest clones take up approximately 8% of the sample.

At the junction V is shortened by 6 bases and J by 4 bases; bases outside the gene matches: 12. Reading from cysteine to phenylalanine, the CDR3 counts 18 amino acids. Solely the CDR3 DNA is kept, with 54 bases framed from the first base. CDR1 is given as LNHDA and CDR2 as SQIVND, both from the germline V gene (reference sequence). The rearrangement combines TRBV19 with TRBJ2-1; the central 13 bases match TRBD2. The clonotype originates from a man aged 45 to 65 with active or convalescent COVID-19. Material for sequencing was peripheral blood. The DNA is TGTGCCAGTAGCCTCTCCGGGACTAGCGGGATTGGGTACAATGAGCAGTTCTTC. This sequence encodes CASSLSGTSGIGYNEQFF.